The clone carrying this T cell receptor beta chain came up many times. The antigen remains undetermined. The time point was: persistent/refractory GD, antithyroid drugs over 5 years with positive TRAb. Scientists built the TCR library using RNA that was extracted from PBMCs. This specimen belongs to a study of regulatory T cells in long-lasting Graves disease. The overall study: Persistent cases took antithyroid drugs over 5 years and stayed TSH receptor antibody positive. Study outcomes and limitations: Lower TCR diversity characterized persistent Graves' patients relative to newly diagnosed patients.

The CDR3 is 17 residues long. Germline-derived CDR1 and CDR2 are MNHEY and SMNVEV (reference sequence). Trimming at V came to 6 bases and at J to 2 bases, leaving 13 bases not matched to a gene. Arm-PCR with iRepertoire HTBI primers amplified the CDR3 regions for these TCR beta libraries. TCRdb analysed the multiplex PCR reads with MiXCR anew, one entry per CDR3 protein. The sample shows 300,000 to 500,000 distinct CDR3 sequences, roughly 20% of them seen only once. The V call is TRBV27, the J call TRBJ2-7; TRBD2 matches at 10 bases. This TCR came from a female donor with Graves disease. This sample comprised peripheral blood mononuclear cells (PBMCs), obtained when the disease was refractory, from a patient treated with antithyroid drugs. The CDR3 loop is CASSSSVLAGGPYEQYF. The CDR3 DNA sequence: TGTGCCAGCAGCTCGTCGGTCTTAGCGGGGGGACCCTACGAGCAGTACTTC.